Detailed here is one T cell receptor beta chain. Only in-frame clones appear in the TCRdb table, and some are missing; sequencing was by immunoSEQ multiplex PCR. The data hold 85,000 to 100,000 clones, with approximately 91% observed a single time. The data were obtained in a study of PD-L1 blockade in urothelial cancer. Across the whole study: T cells were recovered from blood samples at a median of around 150,000.

Germline-derived CDR1 and CDR2 are SGHVS and FQNEAQ. The J segment lost 2 bases and the V segment lost 3 bases, leaving 12 bases of the junction unmatched. The CDR3 is 18 amino acids. The patients' disease, urothelial carcinoma, was locally advanced or metastatic. The source of this sequence is a man aged 60 to 69 with urothelial cancer. This chain connects TRBV7-8 to TRBJ1-5; 8 positions agree with TRBD1. The sequenced sample was PBMCs, obtained around atezolizumab (anti-PD-L1) treatment. CDR3 in DNA: TGTGCCAGCAGCTTTGGACAGGGCCTGGAAGGGGGCAATCAGCCCCAGCATTTT. Translating it yields CASSFGQGLEGGNQPQHF.